What follows are 31 T cell receptor beta chains derived from one specimen sequenced in a study of blood T cell repertoires in COVID-19. Repertoires were generated with immunoSEQ multiplex PCR, while TCRdb's copy carries only in-frame clones and drops some. This table has about 36,000 clones, around four fifths appearing once. Sequencing input: peripheral blood. Every receptor here comes from a human donor in a cohort sampled during active COVID-19.

The chain employs TRBV11-2 and TRBJ2-7; D is perhaps TRBD1 (6 bases). Deletions cut 5 bases from V and 2 bases from J, with 22 bases between. Germline assignment: CDR1 SGHAT and CDR2 FQNNGV. The CDR3 loop spans 17 amino acids. The CDR3 is CASSPLTGLKGAYEQYF. Here the CDR3 DNA reads TGTGCCAGCAGCCCTCTGACGGGGCTCAAGGGGGCCTACGAGCAGTACTTC.

J is TRBJ2-1 and V is TRBV28, with 10 bases lining up with TRBD2. The CDR3 totals 19 residues. V lost 2 bases to trimming and J lost 0 bases; unmatched junction nucleotides: 10. Germline V CDR1 and CDR2: MDHEN, SYDVKM. The DNA for the CDR3 is TGTGCCAGCAGTTTAGCGGCTAGCGGGGGCGATAGCTCCTACAATGAGCAGTTCTTC. Protein sequence: CASSLAASGGDSSYNEQFF.

This chain joins TRBV7-3 and TRBJ2-3, with D possibly being TRBD2 (7 bases). Deletions cut 5 bases from V and 5 bases from J, with 17 bases between. CDR3 size: 15 residues. Germline V gives CDR1 SGHTA, CDR2 FQGTGA. The DNA for the CDR3 is TGTGCCAGCAGCCCCGGGGGGATAGGGGGAGATACGCAGTATTTT. It translates to CASSPGGIGGDTQYF. The whole variable domain, filled in from reference TRBV7-3 and TRBJ2-3, reads GAGVSQTPSNKVTEKGKYVELRCDPISGHTALYWYRQSLGQGPEFLIYFQGTGAADDSGLPNDRFFAVRPEGSVSTLKIQRTERGDSAVYLCASSPGGIGGDTQYFGPGTRLTVL.

This chain joins TRBV7-2 and TRBJ2-7; TRBD1 matches at 7 bases. CDR1 SGHTA and CDR2 FQGNSA come from the germline V gene. The CDR3 sequence is 15 residues long. Unmatched junction bases numbered 11, after V lost 2 bases and J lost 7 bases. Written as DNA, the CDR3 is TGTGCCAGCAGCTTAAATTCCCAGGGGGTAGGGGAGCAGTACTTC. Encoded protein: CASSLNSQGVGEQYF.

The J gene is TRBJ2-1, the V gene TRBV24-1, with 11 nucleotides matching TRBD2. The CDR3 is made up of 16 amino acids. Germline lookup yields CDR1 KGHDR and CDR2 SFDVKD. J gave up 8 bases and V 3 bases, and 8 bases lay outside the gene matches. As DNA, the CDR3 is TGTGCCACCAGTGATACCATGCTGACTAGCGGGGATGAGCAGTTCTTC. It specifies CATSDTMLTSGDEQFF.

The chain combines TRBV6-5 with TRBJ2-7, with a tentative D call TRBD2 (5 bases). Germline V CDR1 and CDR2: MNHEY, SVGAGI. The CDR3 spans 12 residues. V shed 6 bases and J shed 10 bases, with 16 bases lying between them. CDR3 in DNA: TGTGCCAGCAGGCCCCCGGGAAGGGAACAGTACTTC. This encodes CASRPPGREQYF.

The chain combines TRBV6-4 with TRBJ1-2; TRBD1 aligns across 10 bases. The CDR3 is 15 amino acids. Germline V lookup: CDR1 MRHNA, CDR2 SNTAGT. V lost 4 bases and J lost 0; bases outside the gene matches: 2. The CDR3 is CASSGGQGANYGYTF. The CDR3 DNA reads as TGTGCCAGCAGTGGAGGACAGGGGGCTAACTATGGCTACACCTTC.

The V gene is TRBV5-1, the J gene TRBJ2-1, with 8 bases identical to TRBD2. The germline V gene has CDR1 SGHRS and CDR2 YFSETQ. The trim removed 6 bases at V and 5 bases at J, leaving 7 bases unmatched. CDR3 length: 14 amino acids. The CDR3 DNA is TGCGCCAGCACGGGGCGGGGGGCTGACAATGAGCAGTTCTTC. Translated, it gives CASTGRGADNEQFF.

This chain connects TRBV20-1 to TRBJ1-2; TRBD1 agrees at 8 bases. CDR3 size: 13 residues. V shed 3 bases, J shed 5 bases, and the junction held 5 bases outside the gene matches. The germline V gene has CDR1 DFQATT and CDR2 SNEGSKA (reference sequence). The CDR3 sequence is CSASQDREYGYTF. In nucleotides, the CDR3 is TGCAGTGCTAGTCAGGACAGGGAGTATGGCTACACCTTC.

V is TRBV6-5 and J is TRBJ2-5; a possible D gene is TRBD1 (6 bases). Germline CDR1 is MNHEY and CDR2 is SVGAGI. Trimming cost V 10 bases and J 1 base, with 19 bases left between them. The CDR3 totals 15 residues. Here the CDR3 DNA reads TGTGCCACCAGCGGACAGCGAAGACCCCAAGAGACCCAGTACTTC. The encoded protein is CATSGQRRPQETQYF.

The V and J genes are TRBV7-3 and TRBJ1-3; D unresolved. Trimming left V 5 bases short and J 0 bases short, with 11 bases between. The CDR3 covers 15 residues. The germline CDR1 and CDR2 sequences are SGHTA and FQGTGA. The CDR3 DNA reads TGTGCCAGCAGCCCCCAGGCTAACTCTGGAAACACCATATATTTT. Amino acids: CASSPQANSGNTIYF.

V and J are TRBV7-2 and TRBJ1-5; 7 nucleotides match TRBD1. The CDR3 has 14 residues. Germline assignment: CDR1 SGHTA and CDR2 FQGNSA. With V trimmed by 5 bases and J by 2 bases, 3 bases remained unmatched. The DNA for the CDR3 is TGTGCCAGCAGCCCGGGGACAGGCAATCAGCCCCAGCATTTT. Protein: CASSPGTGNQPQHF.

A word on this clone: Its ends do not fully match the called genes, so a read error is possible. The CDR3 spells CASSRRTGGAKNIQYF. For the CDR3, the DNA is TGTGCCAGCAGTCGGCGGACAGGGGGAGCCAAAAACATTCAATACTTC. The gene calls are TRBV27 and TRBJ2-4; 10 bases align to TRBD1. Germline CDR1 is MNHEY and CDR2 is SMNVEV (reference sequence). The CDR3 runs 16 residues.

The chain joins TRBV5-1 to TRBJ1-5; 9 bases match TRBD1. The J segment lost 2 bases and the V segment lost 4 bases, leaving 10 bases of the junction unmatched. The CDR3 contains 17 residues. The germline CDR1 and CDR2 sequences are SGHRS and YFSETQ. The CDR3 coding sequence is TGCGCCAGCAGCCCGGGACAGGGCGAGAGGGGCAATCAGCCCCAGCATTTT. Protein product: CASSPGQGERGNQPQHF.

In DNA, the CDR3 is TGTGCCAGCAGGGACAGGGGGCCTCCCCAAGAGACCCAGTACTTC. Translation gives CASRDRGPPQETQYF. V gene TRBV6-5 combines with J gene TRBJ2-5; 11 nucleotides match TRBD1. Looked up from germline, CDR1 is MNHEY and CDR2 is SVGAGI. The CDR3 has 15 amino acids. J lost 1 base, V lost 6 bases, and 4 bases had no gene match.

The V and J genes are TRBV7-8 and TRBJ1-4; D may be TRBD1 (6 bases). The germline V gene has CDR1 SGHVS and CDR2 FQNEAQ. This CDR3 region has 15 residues. V was clipped by 4 bases and J by 5 bases, with 14 bases between them. CDR3 sequence reads: CASSSHYDRNEKLFF. In nucleotides, the CDR3 is TGTGCCAGCAGCTCCCACTATGACAGGAATGAAAAACTGTTTTTT. The full variable domain, with the rest looked up from reference TRBV7-8 and TRBJ1-4, is GAGVSQSPRYKVAKRGQDVALRCDPISGHVSLFWYQQALGQGPEFLTYFQNEAQLDKSGLPSDRFFAERPEGSVSTLKIQRTQQEDSAVYLCASSSHYDRNEKLFFGSGTQLSVL.

V is TRBV6-5 and J is TRBJ1-2, with D hard to call. There are 11 residues in the CDR3. Germline V gene sequence: CDR1 MNHEY, CDR2 SVGAGI. V was cut by 6 bases and J by 9 bases, with 11 bases left in between. In DNA form, the CDR3 reads TGTGCCAGCAGAGAGAGGGATAGCTACACCTTC. Protein: CASRERDSYTF.

As regards this clone: An end of the junction does not agree with germline; a read error may underlie this. The V and J genes are TRBV6-1 and TRBJ2-1; 12 positions agree with TRBD2. The germline V gene encodes CDR1 MNHNS and CDR2 SASEGT. This CDR3 region has 14 residues. The DNA of the CDR3 is TGTGCCAGCAGTGAACTAGCGGGGGGGTTCCTTCCGGTCTTC. It specifies CASSELAGGFLPVF.

This chain uses TRBV19 with TRBJ2-2; possible D gene TRBD1, 6 bases. V lost 0 bases and J 4 bases, leaving 12 bases between the germline ends. Germline loops: CDR1 LNHDA, CDR2 SQIVND (reference sequence). The CDR3 contains 16 residues. DNA for the CDR3: TGTGCCAGTAGTATAGATAGGACAGCGCGCACCGGGGAGCTGTTTTTT. Amino acids: CASSIDRTARTGELFF.

The V and J genes are TRBV4-1 and TRBJ1-6, with D possibly matching TRBD1 (5 bases). The V and J ends lost 0 bases and 9 bases respectively, with 15 bases between them. Germline V lookup: CDR1 MGHRA, CDR2 YSYEKL. The CDR3 has 16 residues. The CDR3 coding sequence is TGCGCCAGCAGCCAAGATCGCCAGGGCGTAGGTTCACCCCTCCACTTT. Translated: CASSQDRQGVGSPLHF.

The chain couples TRBV29-1 to TRBJ1-4; 8 bases match TRBD1. The CDR3 loop spans 12 amino acids. Unmatched junction bases numbered 5, after V lost 6 bases and J lost 8 bases. Per germline, CDR1 SQVTM and CDR2 ANQGSEA. The CDR3 sequence is CSVKTGDEKLFF. The CDR3 DNA is TGCAGCGTAAAGACAGGGGACGAAAAACTGTTTTTT.

This chain connects TRBV30 to TRBJ1-6; possible D gene TRBD1, 6 bases. V was clipped by 6 bases and J by 0 bases, with 18 bases between them. Germline lookup yields CDR1 GTSNPN and CDR2 SVGIG (reference sequence). The CDR3 is 17 residues long. The CDR3 nucleotides are TGTGCCTGTCAACAGGGACTAATAAGCTCCTATAATTCACCCCTCCACTTT. It translates to CACQQGLISSYNSPLHF.

The gene calls are TRBV12-3 or TRBV12-4 and TRBJ1-2, with a weak D call TRBD1 (5 bases). Trimming cost V 3 bases and J 6 bases, with 11 bases left between them. This CDR3 region has 13 residues. The CDR3 region has the DNA TGTGCCAGCAGTTTGCGACAGTCTCATGGCTACACCTTC. This translates into CASSLRQSHGYTF.

The chain carries TRBV18 and TRBJ2-2; 8 bases are shared with TRBD1. Germline values: CDR1 KGHSH, CDR2 LQKENI. Trimming took 6 bases from V and 2 from J; bases not matched to a gene: 8. There are 16 residues in the CDR3. The CDR3 nucleotides read TGTGCCAGCTCTCCCGGACAGGGAAGTAACACCGGGGAGCTGTTTTTT. Protein: CASSPGQGSNTGELFF. The full variable domain, its missing parts supplied by reference TRBV18 and TRBJ2-2, is NAGVMQNPRHLVRRRGQEARLRCSPMKGHSHVYWYRQLPEEGLKFMVYLQKENIIDESGMPKERFSAEFPKEGPSILRIQQVVRGDSAAYFCASSPGQGSNTGELFFGEGSRLTVL.

This clone was detected only once. This chain links TRBV21-1 with TRBJ1-5; TRBD1 is taken as the D call from the table, unchecked against the DNA. TRBV21-1 is an annotated pseudogene. There are 13 residues in the CDR3. For the CDR3, the DNA is TGTGCCAGCAATGACAGGGCGGTTCAGCCCCAGCATTTT. It translates to CASNDRAVQPQHF.

Worth noting for this clone: An end of the junction differs from the germline gene, which may be a read error. V is TRBV28 and J is TRBJ1-3, with 8 bases that match TRBD1. The CDR3 runs 15 residues. Per germline, CDR1 MDHEN and CDR2 SYDVKM. The CDR3 spells CASSLFHDRGSTIYF. The DNA for the CDR3 is TGTGCCAGCAGTTTATTCCACGACAGGGGAAGCACCATATATTTT.

V is TRBV7-2 and J is TRBJ2-3, with 9 bases fitting TRBD1. This CDR3 is built from 16 residues. Germline CDR1 is SGHTA and CDR2 is FQGNSA. V was pared by 1 base and J by 3 bases, with 5 bases of the junction left unmatched. The CDR3 DNA is TGTGCCAGCAGCTTAGTTACAGGGGGCGGTACAGATACGCAGTATTTT. It codes for CASSLVTGGGTDTQYF.

This clone has more than one count but fewer than ten. The chain has TRBV5-1 and TRBJ1-1, with D unresolved. Per the germline V gene, CDR1 is SGHRS and CDR2 is YFSETQ. The CDR3 totals 15 residues. V lost 0 bases and J 1 base, leaving 10 bases between the germline ends. The CDR3 loop reads CASSLVRFPNTEAFF. The CDR3 bases are TGCGCCAGCAGCTTGGTGCGGTTTCCGAACACTGAAGCTTTCTTT. The variable domain in full, completed from reference TRBV5-1 and TRBJ1-1, reads KAGVTQTPRYLIKTRGQQVTLSCSPISGHRSVSWYQQTPGQGLQFLFEYFSETQRNKGNFPGRFSGRQFSNSRSEMNVSTLELGDSALYLCASSLVRFPNTEAFFGQGTRLTVV.

The chain carries TRBV5-5 and TRBJ2-2; 7 positions match TRBD1. The V gene's germline CDR1 is SGHKS and CDR2 YYEKEE (reference sequence). The CDR3 runs 15 residues. The junction had 4 bases not matched to a gene; V was cut back by 3 bases and J by 2 bases. The CDR3 DNA is TGTGCCAGCAGCTCGTGGACAGGCAACACCGGGGAGCTGTTTTTT. It encodes CASSSWTGNTGELFF.

The rearrangement uses TRBV5-1 and TRBJ2-3; 10 bases line up with TRBD1. V lost 3 bases to trimming and J lost 3 bases; unmatched junction nucleotides: 4. The germline V gene encodes CDR1 SGHRS and CDR2 YFSETQ. The CDR3 is made up of 15 amino acids. The CDR3 protein is CASSSTGGSTDTQYF. DNA for the CDR3: TGCGCCAGCAGCTCGACAGGGGGCTCGACAGATACGCAGTATTTT.

The V and J genes are TRBV9 and TRBJ2-1; TRBD2 aligns across 9 bases. This CDR3 is 15 amino acids long. Germline-derived CDR1 and CDR2 are SGDLS and YYNGEE. The junction had 8 bases not matched to a gene; V was cut back by 3 bases and J by 7 bases. The CDR3: CASSDPRLAGNEQFF. DNA for the CDR3: TGTGCCAGCAGCGATCCCCGGCTAGCGGGGAATGAGCAGTTCTTC.